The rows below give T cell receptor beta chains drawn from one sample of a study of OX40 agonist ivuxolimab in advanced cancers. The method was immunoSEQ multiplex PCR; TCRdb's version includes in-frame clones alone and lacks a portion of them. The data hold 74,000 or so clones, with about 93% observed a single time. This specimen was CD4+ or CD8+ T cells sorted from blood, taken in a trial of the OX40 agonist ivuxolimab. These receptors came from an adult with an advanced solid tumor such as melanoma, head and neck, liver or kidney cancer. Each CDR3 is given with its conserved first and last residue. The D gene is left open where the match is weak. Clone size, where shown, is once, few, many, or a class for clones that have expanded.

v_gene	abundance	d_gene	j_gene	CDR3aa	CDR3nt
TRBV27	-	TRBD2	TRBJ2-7	CASQRSGGPTYEQYF	TGTGCCAGCCAACGTAGCGGGGGCCCTACCTACGAGCAGTACTTC
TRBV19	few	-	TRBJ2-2	CASSISGVFGGELFF	TGTGCCAGTAGTATATCAGGGGTATTCGGCGGGGAGCTGTTTTTT
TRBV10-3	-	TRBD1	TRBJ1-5	CAIRDEGQGGQPQHF	TGTGCCATCAGGGACGAAGGACAGGGTGGTCAGCCCCAGCATTTT
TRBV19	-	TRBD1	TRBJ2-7	CASSIDRGESYEQYF	TGTGCCAGTAGTATTGACAGGGGGGAGTCCTACGAGCAGTACTTC
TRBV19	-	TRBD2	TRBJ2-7	CASSEASGITYEQYF	TGTGCCAGTAGTGAAGCTAGCGGGATAACGTACGAGCAGTACTTC
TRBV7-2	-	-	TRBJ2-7	CASSHSLYEQYF	TGTGCCAGCAGCCACTCCCTCTACGAGCAGTACTTC
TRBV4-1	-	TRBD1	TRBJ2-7	CASSRGTGVYEQYF	TGCGCCAGCAGCCGGGGGACAGGGGTCTACGAGCAGTACTTC
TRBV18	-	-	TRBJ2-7	CASSPWNQPYEQYF	TGTGCCAGCTCACCCTGGAATCAGCCCTACGAGCAGTACTTC
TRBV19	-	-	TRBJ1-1	CASSIWGGTEAFF	TGTGCCAGTAGTATTTGGGGTGGAACTGAAGCTTTCTTT
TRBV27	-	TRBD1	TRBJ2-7	CASSLFPGQVNYEQYF	TGTGCCAGCAGTTTATTCCCAGGACAGGTTAACTACGAGCAGTACTTC
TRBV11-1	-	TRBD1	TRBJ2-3	CASSLVQGMADTQYF	TGTGCCAGCAGCTTGGTACAGGGGATGGCAGATACGCAGTATTTT
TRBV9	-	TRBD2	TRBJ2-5	CASSVETSGGETQYF	TGTGCCAGCAGCGTAGAAACTAGCGGGGGAGAGACCCAGTACTTC
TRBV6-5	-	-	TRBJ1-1	CASSYSRSLNTEAFF	TGTGCCAGCAGTTACTCCCGCAGCTTGAACACTGAAGCTTTCTTT
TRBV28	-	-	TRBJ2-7	CASVRAPSSYEQYF	TGTGCCAGCGTCAGGGCCCCAAGCTCCTACGAGCAGTACTTC
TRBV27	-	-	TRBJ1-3	CASPRCSGDSGNTIYF	TGTGCCAGTCCCCGGTGTTCCGGGGACTCTGGAAACACCATATATTTT
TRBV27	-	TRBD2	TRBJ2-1	CASSLAAGETYNEQFF	TGTGCCAGCAGTTTGGCTGCGGGGGAAACCTACAATGAGCAGTTCTTC
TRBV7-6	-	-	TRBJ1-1	CASSLTTNTEAFF	TGTGCCAGCAGCCTGACTACGAACACTGAAGCTTTCTTT
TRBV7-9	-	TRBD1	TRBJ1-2	CASSLQGNYGYTF	TGTGCCAGCAGCCTACAGGGGAACTATGGCTACACCTTC
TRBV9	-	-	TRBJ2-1	CASSDGTRTDDEQFF	TGTGCCAGCAGCGATGGGACCCGGACGGACGATGAGCAGTTCTTC
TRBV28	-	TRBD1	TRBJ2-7	CATSDRASSEQYF	TGTGCCACCTCGGACAGGGCGTCGAGCGAGCAGTACTTC
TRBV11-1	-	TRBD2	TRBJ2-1	CASSLSSGWDEQFF	TGTGCCAGCAGCTTATCTAGCGGGTGGGATGAGCAGTTCTTC
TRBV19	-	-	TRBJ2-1	CASSIGSLLGEQFF	TGTGCCAGTAGTATAGGCTCCCTTTTGGGAGAGCAGTTCTTC
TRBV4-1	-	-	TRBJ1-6	CASSPPQRVSPLHF	TGCGCCAGCAGTCCACCCCAACGGGTCTCACCCCTCCACTTT
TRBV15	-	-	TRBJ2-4	CATSRVFIPDSRIQYF	TGTGCCACCAGCAGAGTTTTCATTCCGGATTCAAGAATTCAGTACTTC
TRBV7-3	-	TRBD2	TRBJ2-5	CASSLGGTSGETQYF	TGTGCCAGCAGCTTAGGCGGGACTAGCGGAGAGACCCAGTACTTC
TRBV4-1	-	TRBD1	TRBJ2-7	CASSHQRKGATYEQYF	TGCGCCAGCAGCCACCAGAGGAAGGGGGCTACCTACGAGCAGTACTTC
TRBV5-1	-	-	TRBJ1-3	CASRIGVSSGNTIYF	TGCGCCAGCAGAATTGGGGTTAGCTCTGGAAACACCATATATTTT